These T cell receptor beta chains were read from a single sample in a study of T cell responses to AZD1222 COVID-19 vaccine. Generated by immunoSEQ multiplex PCR, the TCRdb table keeps only in-frame clones and is missing some. The sample records roughly 120,000 clones, around 89% being singletons. Material: peripheral blood, obtained on day 0 of AZD1222 vaccination. These receptor sequences come from an adult in good health. The CDR3 runs from the conserved cysteine through the conserved F or W. D genes are given only for firm matches. Clone size is not always given. Where it is, it says once, few, many or a class for expanded clones.

v_call: TRBV18
cdr3_length: 13
d_call: NA
j_call: TRBJ1-1
clone_size: NA
cdr3_nt: TGTGCCAGCTCATCGGGACAGAACACTGAAGCTTTCTTT
cdr3_aa: CASSSGQNTEAFF

v_call: TRBV10-3
cdr3_length: 16
d_call: TRBD1
j_call: TRBJ1-1
clone_size: few
cdr3_nt: TGTGCCATCAGTGACCCAGGGACAGGGGGCAACACTGAAGCTTTCTTT
cdr3_aa: CAISDPGTGGNTEAFF

v_call: TRBV5-6
cdr3_length: 17
d_call: NA
j_call: TRBJ1-4
clone_size: NA
cdr3_nt: TGTGCCAGCAGCTTGTACGGGGTCGAGGGAACTAATGAAAAACTGTTTTTT
cdr3_aa: CASSLYGVEGTNEKLFF

v_call: TRBV30
cdr3_length: 15
d_call: NA
j_call: TRBJ1-1
clone_size: NA
cdr3_nt: TGTGCCTGGAGTCCTCTGGACAGACAGAACACTGAAGCTTTCTTT
cdr3_aa: CAWSPLDRQNTEAFF

v_call: TRBV19
cdr3_length: 16
d_call: NA
j_call: TRBJ1-5
clone_size: NA
cdr3_nt: TGTGCCAGTAGTATCCCTCGCCGCTATAGCAATCAGCCCCAGCATTTT
cdr3_aa: CASSIPRRYSNQPQHF

v_call: TRBV11-2
cdr3_length: 15
d_call: TRBD1
j_call: TRBJ2-1
clone_size: NA
cdr3_nt: TGTGCCAGCAGCTCTCCGGGACAGGGGAGAAATGAGCAGTTCTTC
cdr3_aa: CASSSPGQGRNEQFF

v_call: TRBV25-1
cdr3_length: 13
d_call: NA
j_call: TRBJ2-7
clone_size: NA
cdr3_nt: TGTGCCAGCAGTCCGACAGCCGCCTACGAGCAGTACTTC
cdr3_aa: CASSPTAAYEQYF

v_call: TRBV7-8
cdr3_length: 15
d_call: NA
j_call: TRBJ1-2
clone_size: NA
cdr3_nt: TGTGCCAGCAGCCCCTACCTGGGTGCTTCGCGCGGCTACACCTTC
cdr3_aa: CASSPYLGASRGYTF

v_call: TRBV5-1
cdr3_length: 16
d_call: NA
j_call: TRBJ2-1
clone_size: NA
cdr3_nt: TGCGCCAGCAGCTTGCCGACAGCCAGCTCCTACAATGAGCAGTTCTTC
cdr3_aa: CASSLPTASSYNEQFF

v_call: TRBV2
cdr3_length: 15
d_call: TRBD1
j_call: TRBJ1-2
clone_size: NA
cdr3_nt: TGTGCCAGCAAACAAAGGGGGCAGGAGTCCTATGGCTACACCTTC
cdr3_aa: CASKQRGQESYGYTF

v_call: TRBV5-4
cdr3_length: 14
d_call: NA
j_call: TRBJ1-1
clone_size: NA
cdr3_nt: TGTGCCAGCAGCTTGAGGGACCGGAACACTGAAGCTTTCTTT
cdr3_aa: CASSLRDRNTEAFF

v_call: TRBV29-1
cdr3_length: 13
d_call: NA
j_call: TRBJ2-1
clone_size: NA
cdr3_nt: TGCAGCGTTGTTACAGGAGACACTAATGAGCAGTTCTTC
cdr3_aa: CSVVTGDTNEQFF

v_call: TRBV12-5
cdr3_length: 15
d_call: NA
j_call: TRBJ1-2
clone_size: NA
cdr3_nt: TGTGCTAGTGGTTTGGCGGTTGGGGGCAACTATGGCTACACCTTC
cdr3_aa: CASGLAVGGNYGYTF

v_call: TRBV5-1
cdr3_length: 14
d_call: TRBD1
j_call: TRBJ1-2
clone_size: NA
cdr3_nt: TGCGCCAGCAGCTTGGATCAGGGGGCGCATGGCTACACCTTC
cdr3_aa: CASSLDQGAHGYTF

v_call: TRBV5-1
cdr3_length: 9
d_call: NA
j_call: TRBJ2-7
clone_size: once
cdr3_nt: TGCGCCAGCAGGGGCGAGCAGTACTTC
cdr3_aa: CASRGEQYF

v_call: TRBV28
cdr3_length: 14
d_call: TRBD2
j_call: TRBJ2-1
clone_size: once
cdr3_nt: TGTGCCAGCAGTGCTAGCGGACTAGGGAACGAGCAGTTCTTC
cdr3_aa: CASSASGLGNEQFF

v_call: TRBV10-3
cdr3_length: 12
d_call: NA
j_call: TRBJ2-7
clone_size: NA
cdr3_nt: TGTGCCATCAGTGAAATGGAGTACGAGCAGTACTTC
cdr3_aa: CAISEMEYEQYF

v_call: TRBV19
cdr3_length: 13
d_call: NA
j_call: TRBJ1-1
clone_size: NA
cdr3_nt: TGTGCCAGTAGTGTTCAGATGAACACTGAAGCTTTCTTT
cdr3_aa: CASSVQMNTEAFF

v_call: TRBV28
cdr3_length: 15
d_call: TRBD1
j_call: TRBJ2-1
clone_size: NA
cdr3_nt: TGTGCCAGCAGCTACAGGGGTCATAGTTTAAATGAGCAGTTCTTC
cdr3_aa: CASSYRGHSLNEQFF

v_call: TRBV27
cdr3_length: 16
d_call: TRBD1
j_call: TRBJ1-1
clone_size: NA
cdr3_nt: TGTGCCAGCAGTCAAAACCCAGGACAGGGAGGCACTGAAGCTTTCTTT
cdr3_aa: CASSQNPGQGGTEAFF

v_call: TRBV27
cdr3_length: 14
d_call: TRBD1
j_call: TRBJ1-1
clone_size: NA
cdr3_nt: TGTGCCAGCAGGAAGGACAGGGGATTAACTGAAGCTTTCTTT
cdr3_aa: CASRKDRGLTEAFF

v_call: TRBV5-1
cdr3_length: 16
d_call: NA
j_call: TRBJ1-2
clone_size: few
cdr3_nt: TGCGCCAGCAGCTTGTCCCGGGACTGGGAGCGCTATGGCTACACCTTC
cdr3_aa: CASSLSRDWERYGYTF

v_call: TRBV2
cdr3_length: 16
d_call: TRBD1
j_call: TRBJ2-7
clone_size: NA
cdr3_nt: TGTGCCAGCAGTGGACCGGGACAGGGGCTCCCCTACGAGCAGTACTTC
cdr3_aa: CASSGPGQGLPYEQYF

v_call: TRBV29-1
cdr3_length: 20
d_call: TRBD1
j_call: TRBJ1-2
clone_size: NA
cdr3_nt: TGCAGCGTTGTATCGGTTACGAACCGGGACAGTGGTTCTGCTAACTATGGCTACACCTTC
cdr3_aa: CSVVSVTNRDSGSANYGYTF